This T cell receptor (beta chain) was retrieved from a study of glioma-infiltrating T cells. Concerning this clonotype itself: No conserved phenylalanine or tryptophan is present at the end of the CDR3, so a read error is the likely explanation.

The iRepertoire nested amplicon-rescue multiplex PCR amplified TCR alpha and beta CDR3s from RNA. TCRdb re-analysed the multiplex PCR reads in MiXCR, keeping a single row per CDR3 protein. The table has more than 100,000 distinct CDR3 sequences, around 31% seen once. What was sequenced was glioma tissue, nonneoplastic brain tissue, or PBMCs (not recorded which). The source is a human donor with low-grade glioma or glioblastoma, undergoing nonglioma brain surgery, or in good health (not recorded which).

CDR3 sequence reads: CASRGAERAGAKVLTL. The CDR3 DNA follows: TGTGCCAGCAGAGGGGCCGAGAGAGCTGGGGCCAAGGTCCTGACTTTA. The chain recombines TRBV6-2 or TRBV6-3 with TRBJ2-6, with TRBD1 as a possible D gene (5 bases). The CDR3 contains 16 residues. Germline V gene lookup returns CDR1 MNHEY and CDR2 SVGEGT.